This T cell receptor beta chain came from a study of T cell clonotyping in hematopoietic cell transplantation. Study-level information: Recipients' pretransplant samples followed cytoreduction.

The time point is: recipient sample about 28 days before transplant, after cytoreduction. As for this clone: Its antigen remains unknown.

General study points: Few recipient clonotypes overlapped donors; over 97% were de novo at given depth.

Only in-frame clones appear in the TCRdb table, and some are missing; sequencing was by immunoSEQ multiplex PCR. The sample consists of some 18,000 clones, roughly 83% of them appearing once. The material sequenced was peripheral blood mononuclear cells, taken before stem cell transplant. The receptor was derived from a man in his forties or fifties with acute myeloid leukemia. Some clones in this sample may be carry-over from other donors' samples.

CDR3 sequence (DNA): TGTGCCAGCAGCTTGGTGTCGTCATACTACGAGCAGTACTTC. Translated: CASSLVSSYYEQYF. The chain links TRBV5-6 to TRBJ2-7, with D hard to call. CDR1 and CDR2 from the germline V gene are SGHDT and YYEEEE. The CDR3 has 14 amino acids. Trimming cost V 0 bases and J 3 bases, with 10 bases left between them.